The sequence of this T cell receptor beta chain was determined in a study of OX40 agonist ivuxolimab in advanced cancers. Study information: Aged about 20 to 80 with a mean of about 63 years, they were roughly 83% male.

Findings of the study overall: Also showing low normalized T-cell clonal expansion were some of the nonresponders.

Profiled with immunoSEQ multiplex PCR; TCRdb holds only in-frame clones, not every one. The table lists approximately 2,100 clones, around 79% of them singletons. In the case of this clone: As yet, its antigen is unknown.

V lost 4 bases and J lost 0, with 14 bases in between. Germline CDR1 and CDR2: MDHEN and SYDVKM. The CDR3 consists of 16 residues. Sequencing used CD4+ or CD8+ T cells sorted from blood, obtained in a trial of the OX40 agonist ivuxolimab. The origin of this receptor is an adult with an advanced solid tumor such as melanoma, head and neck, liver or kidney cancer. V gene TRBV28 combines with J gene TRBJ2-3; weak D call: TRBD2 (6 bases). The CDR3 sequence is CASSSPTSFSTDTQYF. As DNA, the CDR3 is TGTGCCAGCAGTTCACCCACTAGCTTCAGCACAGATACGCAGTATTTT.